A single sample is the source of the 24 T cell receptor beta chains below, sequenced in a study of CD8 T cells in Susac syndrome. Random-hexamer reverse transcription was applied to about 0.45 to 1 ug RNA. TCRdb used MiXCR to reprocess the immunoSEQ multiplex PCR reads, holding one entry per CDR3 protein. The data contain approximately 100,000 distinct CDR3 sequences, 80% to 95% of them singletons. What was sequenced was CD4+ T cells from PBMCs. All receptors come from a human donor in good health.

The chain employs TRBV5-1 and TRBJ2-7; TRBD2 is a possible D gene (5 bases). This CDR3 has 15 residues. V dropped 0 bases and J dropped 7 bases, with 17 bases sitting between them. Per the germline V gene, CDR1 is SGHRS and CDR2 is YFSETQ. The CDR3: CASSLGHRGSGEQYF. DNA for the CDR3: TGCGCCAGCAGCTTGGGACACCGGGGATCGGGTGAGCAGTACTTC.

Turning to this clonotype: Germline is not matched at one junction end, which may reflect a read error. The chain couples TRBV12-3 or TRBV12-4 to TRBJ1-1; maybe TRBD1 (5 bases). The CDR3 covers 16 residues. This CDR3 is CASRLDGQAGNTEAFF. CDR3 in DNA: TGTGCCAGCAGGTTAGACGGACAAGCGGGGAACACTGAAGCTTTCTTT.

This CDR3 reads CAISTRGMAGDSPLHF. For the CDR3, the DNA is TGTGCCATCAGTACCCGGGGAATGGCAGGAGATTCACCCCTCCACTTT. The chain joins TRBV10-3 to TRBJ1-6; D gene uncertain. Trimming shortened V by 5 bases and J by 8 bases, and 19 bases separated the two germline ends. The length of the CDR3 is 16 residues. The germline CDR1 and CDR2 sequences are ENHRY and SYGVKD.

The chain is built from TRBV20-1 and TRBJ2-3, with D unclear. Trimming left V 3 bases short and J 5 bases short, with 6 bases between. The CDR3 totals 11 residues. CDR1 is DFQATT and CDR2 is SNEGSKA in the germline V gene (reference sequence). CDR3 amino acids: CSASKGDTQYF. CDR3 DNA: TGCAGTGCTAGTAAGGGAGATACGCAGTATTTT.

This rearrangement joins TRBV6-5 to TRBJ2-7; 10 bases line up with TRBD2. V dropped 2 bases and J dropped 1; count of bases not matched to a gene: 14. This CDR3 contains 19 residues. Germline CDR1 MNHEY, CDR2 SVGAGI. This CDR3 is CASSYRLAGGNLGSYEQYF. CDR3 in DNA: TGTGCCAGCAGTTACCGACTAGCGGGTGGGAACCTAGGGTCCTACGAGCAGTACTTC.

This rearrangement joins TRBV7-2 to TRBJ2-5; maybe TRBD2 (5 bases). Trimming shortened V by 5 bases and J by 5 bases, and 12 bases separated the two germline ends. Per the germline V gene, CDR1 is SGHTA and CDR2 is FQGNSA. The CDR3 loop spans 13 amino acids. The CDR3 bases are TGTGCCAGCAGCCTTAGCGTCCGGGAGACCCAGTACTTC. Protein: CASSLSVRETQYF.

The chain employs TRBV5-4 and TRBJ1-6; D remains unclear. This CDR3 region has 16 residues. Trimming stripped 3 bases from V and 0 bases from J, with 10 bases between. From germline, CDR1 is SGHNT and CDR2 YYREEE (reference sequence). As DNA, the CDR3 is TGTGCCAGCAGCTCGACTGGTACCTCCTATAATTCACCCCTCCACTTT. Residues: CASSSTGTSYNSPLHF.

This rearrangement joins TRBV19 to TRBJ1-2; no definite D call. The CDR3 runs to 14 residues. Germline CDR1 is LNHDA and CDR2 is SQIVND (reference sequence). With 6 bases removed from V and 4 bases from J, the gap between germline ends came to 15 bases. The CDR3 sequence: CASRGVGWGYGYTF. In DNA form, the CDR3 reads TGTGCCAGTAGGGGAGTGGGCTGGGGCTATGGCTACACCTTC.

The chain uses TRBV3-1 and TRBJ2-3; D is uncertain. This CDR3 spans 12 amino acids. CDR1 is LGHDT, CDR2 YNNKEL, per germline (reference sequence). V lost 3 bases to trimming and J lost 6 bases, with 7 bases between them. CDR3 in amino acids: CASSQLGDTQYF. As DNA, the CDR3 is TGTGCCAGCAGCCAGCTTGGGGATACGCAGTATTTT.

The chain links TRBV25-1 to TRBJ2-6; TRBD1 aligns across 10 bases. There are 18 residues in the CDR3. V shed 4 bases and J 2 bases; nucleotides not matched to a gene: 8. Germline-derived CDR1 and CDR2 are MGHDK and SYGVNS. The CDR3 nucleotides read TGTGCCAGCAGTGGATGGACAGGGGGATCCCCTGGGGCCAACGTCCTGACTTTC. It translates to CASSGWTGGSPGANVLTF.

This chain uses TRBV10-3 with TRBJ2-1; no reliable D call. V was cut by 4 bases and J by 7 bases, with 8 bases left in between. The CDR3 loop spans 12 amino acids. Germline V gene data show CDR1 as ENHRY and CDR2 as SYGVKD. CDR3 region: CAISALENEQFF. CDR3 coding DNA: TGTGCCATCAGTGCCCTAGAGAATGAGCAGTTCTTC.

The rearrangement joins TRBV3-1 to TRBJ1-2, with D perhaps TRBD1 (5 bases). Germline assignment: CDR1 LGHDT and CDR2 YNNKEL (reference sequence). V lost 4 bases and J 7 bases, leaving 16 bases between the germline ends. There are 14 residues in the CDR3. The CDR3 coding sequence is TGTGCCAGCAGCCCAGGAGGAAGGGACGGTGGCTACACCTTC. Amino acids: CASSPGGRDGGYTF.

This chain links TRBV7-9 with TRBJ1-1; tentatively, D is TRBD1 (5 bases). The V gene's germline CDR1 is SEHNR and CDR2 FQNEAQ (reference sequence). The CDR3 loop spans 15 amino acids. V was pared by 5 bases and J by 4 bases, with 17 bases between. The CDR3: CASSAQAGQTTEAFF. CDR3 nucleotide sequence: TGTGCCAGCAGCGCCCAAGCAGGGCAGACCACTGAAGCTTTCTTT.

Here the CDR3 reads CASSQGQLNSPLHF. In DNA form, the CDR3 reads TGTGCCAGCAGCCAAGGCCAGCTGAATTCACCCCTCCACTTT. This chain joins TRBV14 and TRBJ1-6; D gene uncertain. V was trimmed by 1 base and J by 7 bases, leaving 8 bases between them. Germline-derived CDR1 and CDR2 are SGHDN and FVKESK. CDR3 length: 14 residues.

The gene calls are TRBV3-1 and TRBJ2-3; 9 bases match TRBD2. V lost 5 bases and J lost 3; bases outside the gene matches: 9. In germline, CDR1 is LGHDT, CDR2 YNNKEL (reference sequence). The CDR3 contains 16 residues. The CDR3 region is CASSSRREGPTDTQYF. CDR3 sequence (DNA): TGTGCCAGCAGCTCAAGGCGGGAGGGCCCAACAGATACGCAGTATTTT.

The CDR3 nucleotides are TGTGCCAGCTCACCCGCTGATTACACCTACGAGCAGTACTTC. It is translated as CASSPADYTYEQYF. The chain uses TRBV18 and TRBJ2-7; the D is unclear. CDR1 KGHSH and CDR2 LQKENI come from the germline V gene. The CDR3 length is 14 residues. Trimming shortened V by 3 bases and J by 2 bases, and 11 bases separated the two germline ends.

V and J are TRBV20-1 and TRBJ2-3; 11 nucleotides match TRBD2. J lost 1 base, V lost 5 bases, and 2 bases had no gene match. The CDR3 covers 14 residues. Germline V gives CDR1 DFQATT, CDR2 SNEGSKA (reference sequence). The DNA for the CDR3 is TGCAGTGCTGTGACTAGCGGGGGCACAGATACGCAGTATTTT. Protein: CSAVTSGGTDTQYF.

V usage is TRBV6-4 and J usage is TRBJ2-2; 9 bases match TRBD1. The germline CDR1 and CDR2 sequences are MRHNA and SNTAGT. The CDR3 extends over 14 amino acids. V dropped 4 bases and J dropped 3; count of bases not matched to a gene: 0. For the CDR3, the DNA is TGTGCCAGCAGTGGGACAGGGGACACCGGGGAGCTGTTTTTT. Its translation is CASSGTGDTGELFF.

The chain links TRBV19 to TRBJ1-1; 9 positions match TRBD1. V lost 5 bases and J lost 4; bases outside the gene matches: 11. Germline CDR1 LNHDA, CDR2 SQIVND (reference sequence). The CDR3 consists of 16 residues. This CDR3 is CASSVTGGRLGTEAFF. The DNA of the CDR3 is TGTGCCAGTAGTGTTACAGGGGGCCGGTTGGGCACTGAAGCTTTCTTT.

The chain combines TRBV15 with TRBJ2-5; no reliable D call. V lost 0 bases, J lost 2 bases, and 4 bases lay in between. Germline V gives CDR1 LNHNV, CDR2 YYDKDF (reference sequence). The length of the CDR3 is 13 residues. CDR3 coding DNA: TGTGCCACCAGCAGAGATAGACAAGAGACCCAGTACTTC. It encodes CATSRDRQETQYF.

The V and J genes are TRBV7-9 and TRBJ1-4, with TRBD1 matching over 11 bases. There are 15 residues in the CDR3. V was pared by 5 bases and J by 5 bases, with 4 bases of the junction left unmatched. From germline, CDR1 is SEHNR and CDR2 FQNEAQ (reference sequence). The CDR3 loop reads CASSLWTGGNEKLFF. CDR3 in DNA: TGTGCCAGCAGCCTATGGACAGGGGGCAATGAAAAACTGTTTTTT.

The rearrangement joins TRBV7-6 to TRBJ2-7, with D tentatively TRBD1 or TRBD2 (5 bases each). The V and J ends lost 5 bases and 3 bases respectively, with 14 bases between them. Germline V gene sequence: CDR1 SGHVS, CDR2 FNYEAQ. The CDR3 is 14 amino acids. The chain's CDR3 is CASSQGQEVYEQYF. The CDR3 DNA reads TGTGCCAGCAGCCAGGGCCAGGAGGTCTACGAGCAGTACTTC.

The V and J genes are TRBV7-9 and TRBJ1-2; D is ambiguous. Germline values: CDR1 SEHNR, CDR2 FQNEAQ (reference sequence). CDR3 length: 15 amino acids. V was shortened by 1 base and J by 0 bases, with 9 bases between the two germline ends. CDR3 in amino acids: CASSLGGETNYGYTF. The CDR3 DNA sequence: TGTGCCAGCAGCTTAGGTGGAGAGACTAACTATGGCTACACCTTC. Full variable domain (missing parts from reference TRBV7-9 and TRBJ1-2): DTGVSQNPRHKITKRGQNVTFRCDPISEHNRLYWYRQTLGQGPEFLTYFQNEAQLEKSRLLSDRFSAERPKGSFSTLEIQRTEQGDSAMYLCASSLGGETNYGYTFGSGTRLTVV.

The rearrangement links TRBV6-2 or TRBV6-3 to TRBJ1-1; possibly TRBD1 for D (5 bases). V dropped 2 bases and J dropped 2 bases, with 12 bases sitting between them. There are 15 residues in the CDR3. Germline values: CDR1 MNHEY, CDR2 SVGEGT. The CDR3 reads CASSYGAGTNTEAFF. DNA for the CDR3: TGTGCCAGCAGTTACGGCGCTGGGACTAACACTGAAGCTTTCTTT.